This T cell receptor beta chain was obtained from a study of OX40 agonist ivuxolimab in advanced cancers. Study-level background: A male proportion of 82.7% was recorded, with mean age around 64 years and range about 23 to 80. Findings of the study overall: CD8+ T cells were the subset that, on average, had more expanded clones than CD4+.

Regarding this clone: The antigen is undetermined.

Measured with immunoSEQ multiplex PCR; TCRdb has only the in-frame clones, and not every one. This repertoire shows approximately 94,000 clones, under 95% found once; its top ten account for about 3.4%. This CDR3 contains 13 residues. The germline V gene has CDR1 MGHRA and CDR2 YSYEKL. The V and J ends lost 2 bases and 6 bases respectively, with 8 bases between them. This clonotype originated in an adult with an advanced solid tumor such as melanoma, head and neck, liver or kidney cancer. The material sequenced was CD4+ or CD8+ T cells sorted from blood, taken in a trial of the OX40 agonist ivuxolimab. The chain is built from TRBV4-1 and TRBJ2-1, with a possible D match to TRBD2 (6 bases). The CDR3 nucleotides are TGCGCCAGCAGCCAACTAGCGTCCAATGAGCAGTTCTTC. Residues: CASSQLASNEQFF.